This T cell receptor (beta chain) is drawn from a study of identical twins. Trimming shortened V by 0 bases and J by 5 bases, and 5 bases separated the two germline ends. CDR3 length: 12 residues. Per germline, CDR1 LGHDT and CDR2 YNNKEL (reference sequence). This clonotype has just a few counts. TCRdb processed the 5' RACE reads anew with MiXCR; each CDR3 protein has one entry. This sample has roughly 770,000 distinct CDR3 sequences; around a sixth occur once, and the top ten carry about an eighth. In addition, the sample was reused for a study of T cells expressing NK-cell markers. That publication notes: Sorted CD3+CD56+NKG2C+, CD3+CD56+NKG2C- and CD3+CD56-NKG2C+ T-cell subsets were beta-chain profiled. Most of the eight sequenced donors tested HCMV-seropositive; one tested seronegative. A range of about 1.0-7.0% of CD8+ T cells consisted of dominant NKG2C+ clonotypes in more than five donors.

The sequencing sample was made of PBMCs. This chain links TRBV3-1 with TRBJ2-7, with D unresolved. This receptor was obtained from a woman aged 18-29 years in good health. CDR3 region: CASSQDFDEQYF. In nucleotides, the CDR3 is TGTGCCAGCAGCCAAGACTTCGACGAGCAGTACTTC.